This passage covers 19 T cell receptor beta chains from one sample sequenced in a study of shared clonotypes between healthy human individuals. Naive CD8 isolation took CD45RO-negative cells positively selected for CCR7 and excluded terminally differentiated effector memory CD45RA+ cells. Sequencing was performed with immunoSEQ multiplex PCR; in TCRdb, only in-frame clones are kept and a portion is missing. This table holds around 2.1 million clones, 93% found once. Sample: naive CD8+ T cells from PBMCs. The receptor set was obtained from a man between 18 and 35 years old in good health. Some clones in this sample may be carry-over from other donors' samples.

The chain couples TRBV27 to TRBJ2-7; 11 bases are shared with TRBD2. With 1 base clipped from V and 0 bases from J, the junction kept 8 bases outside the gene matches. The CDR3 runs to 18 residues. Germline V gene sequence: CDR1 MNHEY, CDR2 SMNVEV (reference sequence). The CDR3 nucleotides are TGTGCCAGCAGTTTATTGGGCCTAGCGGGGGGAAGCTCCTACGAGCAGTACTTC. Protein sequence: CASSLLGLAGGSSYEQYF.

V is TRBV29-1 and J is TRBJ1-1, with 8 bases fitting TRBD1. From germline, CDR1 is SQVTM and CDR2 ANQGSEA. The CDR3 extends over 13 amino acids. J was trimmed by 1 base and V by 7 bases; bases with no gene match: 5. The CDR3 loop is CSGRTGRNTEAFF. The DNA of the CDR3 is TGCAGCGGACGGACAGGGCGGAACACTGAAGCTTTCTTT.

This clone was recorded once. The CDR3 nucleotides read TGCGCCAGCAGCTTATGGACAGGTCAGGTAACGGCCGGGGAGCTGTTTTTT. The encoded protein is CASSLWTGQVTAGELFF. The J gene is TRBJ2-2, the V gene TRBV5-1; 7 positions agree with TRBD1. Germline assignment: CDR1 SGHRS and CDR2 YFSETQ. The V and J ends lost 2 bases and 6 bases, in that order; junction bases with no gene match: 13. The CDR3 loop spans 17 amino acids.

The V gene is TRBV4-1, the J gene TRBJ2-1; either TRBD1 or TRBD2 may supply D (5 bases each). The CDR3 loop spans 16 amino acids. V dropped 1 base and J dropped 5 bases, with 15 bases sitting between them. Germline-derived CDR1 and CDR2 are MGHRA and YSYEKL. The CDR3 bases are TGCGCCAGCAGCCAAGTCCACGGGACCCTAAACAATGAGCAGTTCTTC. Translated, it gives CASSQVHGTLNNEQFF.

CDR3 protein: CASSQTSGPDSPYYNEQFF. CDR3 sequence (DNA): TGTGCCAGCAGCCAAACATCCGGGCCCGACTCGCCCTACTACAATGAGCAGTTCTTC. The rearrangement joins TRBV9 to TRBJ2-1; D is undetermined. Germline CDR1 reads SGDLS; CDR2 reads YYNGEE. The CDR3 is made up of 19 amino acids. V lost 4 bases to trimming and J lost 3 bases, with 26 bases between them.

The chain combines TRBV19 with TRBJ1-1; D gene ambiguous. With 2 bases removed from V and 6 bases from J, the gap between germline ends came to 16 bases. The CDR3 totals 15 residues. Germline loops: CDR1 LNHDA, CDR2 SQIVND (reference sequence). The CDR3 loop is CASSILWPGAAEAFF. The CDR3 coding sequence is TGTGCCAGTAGTATATTGTGGCCGGGAGCCGCTGAAGCTTTCTTT. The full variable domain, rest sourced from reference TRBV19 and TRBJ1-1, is DGGITQSPKYLFRKEGQNVTLSCEQNLNHDAMYWYRQDPGQGLRLIYYSQIVNDFQKGDIAEGYSVSREKKESFPLTVTSAQKNPTAFYLCASSILWPGAAEAFFGQGTRLTVV.

DNA of the CDR3: TGTGCCAGCAGTTTACGAGGGGGGACGAGAGAAGCTTTCTTT. Its translation: CASSLRGGTREAFF. This rearrangement joins TRBV28 to TRBJ1-1; the D gene is possibly TRBD1 (6 bases). The V end lost 2 bases, the J end lost 8 bases, and 15 bases lay between the germline ends. CDR3 length: 14 amino acids. Looked up from germline, CDR1 is MDHEN and CDR2 is SYDVKM.

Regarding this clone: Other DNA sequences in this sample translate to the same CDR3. The CDR3 DNA is TGTGCCATCAGTGAGTCGAGGGAGCAGTACTTC. Protein: CAISESREQYF. This chain connects TRBV10-3 to TRBJ2-7; D remains unclear. CDR1 and CDR2 from the germline V gene are ENHRY and SYGVKD. CDR3 length: 11 residues. V dropped 0 bases and J dropped 7 bases, with 4 bases sitting between them.

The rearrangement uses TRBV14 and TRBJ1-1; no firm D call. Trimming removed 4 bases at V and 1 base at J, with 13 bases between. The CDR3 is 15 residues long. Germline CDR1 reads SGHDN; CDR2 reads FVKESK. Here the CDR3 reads CASSLMHRGNTEAFF. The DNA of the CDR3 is TGTGCCAGCAGCCTTATGCACCGGGGGAACACTGAAGCTTTCTTT.

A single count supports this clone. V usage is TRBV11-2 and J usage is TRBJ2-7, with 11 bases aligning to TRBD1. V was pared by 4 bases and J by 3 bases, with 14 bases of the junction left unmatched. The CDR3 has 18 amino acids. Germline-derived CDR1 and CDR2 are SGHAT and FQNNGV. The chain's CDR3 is CASSSRGFVGTGGYEQYF. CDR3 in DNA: TGTGCCAGCAGCTCGAGGGGTTTTGTGGGGACAGGGGGCTACGAGCAGTACTTC.

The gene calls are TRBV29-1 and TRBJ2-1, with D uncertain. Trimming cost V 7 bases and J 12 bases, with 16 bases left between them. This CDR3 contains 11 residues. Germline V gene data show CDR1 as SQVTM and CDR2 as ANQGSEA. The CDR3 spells CSARVLGGQFF. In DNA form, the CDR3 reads TGCAGCGCCCGGGTCCTGGGCGGGCAGTTCTTC.

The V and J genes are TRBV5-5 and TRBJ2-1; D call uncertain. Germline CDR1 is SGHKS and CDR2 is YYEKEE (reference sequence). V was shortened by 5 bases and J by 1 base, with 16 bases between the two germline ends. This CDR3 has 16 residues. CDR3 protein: CASSLPGPVSYNEQFF. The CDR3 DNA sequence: TGTGCCAGCAGTCTACCCGGACCGGTGTCCTACAATGAGCAGTTCTTC.

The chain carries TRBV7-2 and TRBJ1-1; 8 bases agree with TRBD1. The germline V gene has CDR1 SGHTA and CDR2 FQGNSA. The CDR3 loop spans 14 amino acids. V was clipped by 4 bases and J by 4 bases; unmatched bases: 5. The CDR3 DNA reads TGTGCCAGCAGCTCAGGGGGCGGGGTCACTGAAGCTTTCTTT. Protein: CASSSGGGVTEAFF.

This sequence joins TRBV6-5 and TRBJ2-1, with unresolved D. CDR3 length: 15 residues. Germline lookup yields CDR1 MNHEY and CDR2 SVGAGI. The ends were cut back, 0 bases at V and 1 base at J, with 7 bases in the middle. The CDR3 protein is CASSYSPGSYNEQFF. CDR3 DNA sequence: TGTGCCAGCAGTTACTCCCCCGGATCCTACAATGAGCAGTTCTTC.

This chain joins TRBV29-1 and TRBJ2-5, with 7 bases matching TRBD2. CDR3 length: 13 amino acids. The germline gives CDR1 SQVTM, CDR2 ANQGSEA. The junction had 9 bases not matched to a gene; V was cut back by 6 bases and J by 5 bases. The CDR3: CSVKTTSFETQYF. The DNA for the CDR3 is TGCAGCGTCAAGACGACTAGCTTTGAGACCCAGTACTTC.

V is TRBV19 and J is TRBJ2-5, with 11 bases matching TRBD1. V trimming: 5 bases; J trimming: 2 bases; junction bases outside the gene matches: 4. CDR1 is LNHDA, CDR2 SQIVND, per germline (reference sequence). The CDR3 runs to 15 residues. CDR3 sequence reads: CASSAWDRGQETQYF. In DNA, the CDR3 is TGTGCCAGTAGTGCCTGGGACAGGGGGCAAGAGACCCAGTACTTC.

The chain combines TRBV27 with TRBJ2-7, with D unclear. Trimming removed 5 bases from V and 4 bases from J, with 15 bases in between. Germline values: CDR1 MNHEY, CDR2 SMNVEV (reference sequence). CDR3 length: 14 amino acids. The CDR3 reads CASSPRFLWYEQYF. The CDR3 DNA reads TGTGCCAGCAGTCCCAGGTTCCTGTGGTACGAGCAGTACTTC.

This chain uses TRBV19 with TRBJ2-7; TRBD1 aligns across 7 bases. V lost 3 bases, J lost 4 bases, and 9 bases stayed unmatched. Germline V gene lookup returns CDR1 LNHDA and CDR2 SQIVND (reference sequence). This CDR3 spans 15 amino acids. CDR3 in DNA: TGTGCCAGTAGTATGCAGGACAGGATGGAGTACGAGCAGTACTTC. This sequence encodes CASSMQDRMEYEQYF.

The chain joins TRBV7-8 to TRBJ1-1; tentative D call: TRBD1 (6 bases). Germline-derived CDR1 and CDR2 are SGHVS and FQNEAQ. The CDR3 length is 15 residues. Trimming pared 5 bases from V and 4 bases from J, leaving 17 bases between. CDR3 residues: CASSLPSGGITEAFF. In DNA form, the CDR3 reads TGTGCCAGCAGCCTCCCTTCGGGGGGCATCACTGAAGCTTTCTTT.